This record covers a single T cell receptor (beta chain). These data originate in a study of identical twins. TCRdb passed the 5' RACE reads through MiXCR, listing each CDR3 protein once. The profile shows some 1,700,000 distinct CDR3 sequences, about 30% of them singletons. Trimming removed 3 bases from V and 2 bases from J, with 10 bases in between. The CDR3 extends over 14 amino acids. Germline V CDR1 and CDR2: LGHDT, YNNKEL (reference sequence). Sequencing input: cord blood. The J gene is TRBJ1-2, the V gene TRBV3-1; D is perhaps TRBD1 (5 bases). The clonotype was recovered from a newborn girl in good health. The CDR3 DNA sequence: TGTGCCAGCAGCCAGGTTAGGGACAACTATGGCTACACCTTC. Its translation: CASSQVRDNYGYTF. The whole variable domain, filled in from reference TRBV3-1 and TRBJ1-2, reads DTAVSQTPKYLVTQMGNDKSIKCEQNLGHDTMYWYKQDSKKFLKIMFSYNNKELIINETVPNRFSPKSPDKAHLNLHINSLELGDSAVYFCASSQVRDNYGYTFGSGTRLTVV.